This TCR beta chain appears in the sequencing data of a study of identifying expanded T cells in peripheral blood. During the collection period, no donor immune events like infections were recorded. TCRdb's copy holds only in-frame clones and misses some; the assay was immunoSEQ multiplex PCR. The table lists roughly 100,000 clones, roughly 90% of them singletons. This TCR was sampled from a person aged 18 to 75 in good health. Sequenced: blood.

CDR3 protein: CASSEGWGLVYGYTF. The CDR3 region has the DNA TGTGCCAGCAGTGAAGGATGGGGGCTTGTCTATGGCTACACCTTC. V and J are TRBV2 and TRBJ1-2, with TRBD1 as a possible D gene (6 bases). The ends were cut back, 1 base at V and 4 bases at J, with 13 bases in the middle. Germline assignment: CDR1 SNHLY and CDR2 FYNNEI. This CDR3 spans 15 amino acids.